Listed here is a single T cell receptor beta chain. This specimen comes from a study of blood T cell repertoires in COVID-19. Across the study: From the United States, Italy and Spain came samples of acute and convalescent COVID-19. The analysed material was cDNA or gDNA that came from T cells, B-cell-depleted T cells, or PBMCs.

Per the authors' pipeline: Nucleated cell counts were estimated from reference gene primer amplification. Using immunoSEQ multiplex PCR, the repertoire was profiled, and TCRdb retains in-frame clones only, with some absent. V, J and clone size reflect that table, while D and trimming were determined from the DNA. This table holds about 180,000 clones, more than 70% found once. V dropped 2 bases and J dropped 3; count of bases not matched to a gene: 4. CDR1 is WNHNN and CDR2 is SYGVQD in the germline V gene (reference sequence). This CDR3 has 15 amino acids. The rearrangement links TRBV10-1 to TRBJ2-3, with 8 bases identical to TRBD2. Sequencing was done on a sample of peripheral blood. This receptor was obtained from a middle-aged man with active or convalescent COVID-19. This chain's CDR3 is CASSEGGGSTDTQYF. CDR3 DNA sequence: TGCGCCAGCAGTGAGGGCGGGGGGTCGACAGATACGCAGTATTTT.